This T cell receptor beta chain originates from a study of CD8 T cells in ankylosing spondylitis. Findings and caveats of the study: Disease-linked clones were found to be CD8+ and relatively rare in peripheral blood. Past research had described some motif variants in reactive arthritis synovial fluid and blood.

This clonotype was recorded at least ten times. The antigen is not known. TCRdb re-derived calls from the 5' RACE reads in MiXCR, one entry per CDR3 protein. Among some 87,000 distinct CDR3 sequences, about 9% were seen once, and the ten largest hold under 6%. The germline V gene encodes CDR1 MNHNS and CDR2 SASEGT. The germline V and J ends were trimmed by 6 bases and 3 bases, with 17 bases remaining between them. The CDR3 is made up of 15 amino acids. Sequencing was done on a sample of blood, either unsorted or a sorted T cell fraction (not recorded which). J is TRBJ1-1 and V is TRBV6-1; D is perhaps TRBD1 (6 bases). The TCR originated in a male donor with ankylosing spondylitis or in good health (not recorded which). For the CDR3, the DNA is TGTGCCAGCAGGTCACGGGGGGGGGCTGACACTGAAGCTTTCTTT. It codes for CASRSRGGADTEAFF.